These 9 T cell receptor beta chains were sequenced from one sample in a study of T cells after yellow fever vaccination. TCRdb reprocessed the 5' RACE reads with MiXCR, giving one entry per CDR3 protein. The sample lists approximately 600,000 distinct CDR3 sequences, around an eighth occurring once. The sequencing used PBMCs, collected on the day of the yellow fever booster vaccination. Receptor source: a man aged 25 to 40 who received the YFV17D yellow fever vaccine.

This clonotype appeared many times. This chain joins TRBV12-3 or TRBV12-4 and TRBJ2-3, with 13 bases matching TRBD2. The CDR3 is made up of 16 amino acids. With V trimmed by 6 bases and J by 3 bases, 6 bases remained unmatched. The CDR3 region has the DNA TGTGCCAGCAGACTAGCGGGAGGGCCGCGGACAGATACGCAGTATTTT. Its translation: CASRLAGGPRTDTQYF.

In its sample, this clonotype was seen a few times. The chain uses TRBV5-1 and TRBJ2-7, with D perhaps given as TRBD1 or TRBD2 (5 bases each). Germline CDR1 is SGHRS and CDR2 is YFSETQ. The ends were cut back, 0 bases at V and 3 bases at J, with 19 bases in the middle. There are 17 residues in the CDR3. The CDR3 here is CASSLVYTGGSRYEQYF. DNA of the CDR3: TGCGCCAGCAGCTTGGTCTATACAGGAGGTTCTCGCTACGAGCAGTACTTC.

The chain couples TRBV12-3 or TRBV12-4 to TRBJ2-1, with 8 bases matching TRBD2. The CDR3 contains 18 residues. With 5 bases clipped from V and 2 bases from J, the junction kept 14 bases outside the gene matches. The CDR3 here is CASSAGLGLLGAYNEQFF. CDR3 nucleotide sequence: TGTGCCAGCAGTGCGGGACTAGGACTTTTAGGGGCCTACAATGAGCAGTTCTTC.

There are a few counts of this clonotype. At one boundary the junction diverges from the germline segment, which might be a read error. CDR3 residues: CASSSYRTSPNF. CDR3 nucleotides: TGTGCCAGCAGCTCCTACAGGACTTCCCCCAACTTC. The chain combines TRBV7-2 with TRBJ2-7; D may correspond to TRBD1 or TRBD2 (5 bases each). The CDR3 totals 12 residues. In germline, CDR1 is SGHTA, CDR2 FQGNSA.

This clonotype was observed a few times. The chain carries TRBV28 and TRBJ2-7; unclear D gene. Germline lookup yields CDR1 MDHEN and CDR2 SYDVKM. Trimming stripped 5 bases from V and 1 base from J, with 18 bases between. The CDR3 loop spans 16 amino acids. The CDR3 loop is CASSTVRNFRSYEQYF. In nucleotides, the CDR3 is TGTGCCAGCAGTACGGTTCGCAATTTCCGATCCTACGAGCAGTACTTC.

The V call is TRBV24-1, the J call TRBJ2-1, with 8 positions matching TRBD1. Unmatched junction bases numbered 11, after V lost 7 bases and J lost 4 bases. Germline-derived CDR1 and CDR2 are KGHDR and SFDVKD. This CDR3 is 16 amino acids long. Here the CDR3 DNA reads TGTGCCACCAGCCACCCCAGGGGGCCCGAGTACAATGAGCAGTTCTTC. Its protein product is CATSHPRGPEYNEQFF.

The sample holds a few counts of this clonotype. The J gene is TRBJ2-1, the V gene TRBV9; D not resolved. CDR1 SGDLS and CDR2 YYNGEE come from the germline V gene. V was pared by 0 bases and J by 2 bases, with 12 bases between. CDR3 size: 16 residues. DNA for the CDR3: TGTGCCAGCAGCGTAGACCCGGCCCCTGCCTACAATGAGCAGTTCTTC. Protein: CASSVDPAPAYNEQFF.

The chain links TRBV18 to TRBJ2-7; D is ambiguous. V lost 3 bases and J 4 bases, leaving 10 bases between the germline ends. Germline-derived CDR1 and CDR2 are KGHSH and LQKENI. There are 13 residues in the CDR3. CDR3 loop: CASSPGPGYEQYF. The DNA for the CDR3 is TGTGCCAGCTCACCTGGCCCCGGGTACGAGCAGTACTTC. The full variable domain, its missing parts supplied by reference TRBV18 and TRBJ2-7, is NAGVMQNPRHLVRRRGQEARLRCSPMKGHSHVYWYRQLPEEGLKFMVYLQKENIIDESGMPKERFSAEFPKEGPSILRIQQVVRGDSAAYFCASSPGPGYEQYFGPGTRLTVT.

This clonotype was counted many times. The rearrangement joins TRBV5-1 to TRBJ2-2; D gene ambiguous. V was clipped by 0 bases and J by 4 bases, with 10 bases between them. The CDR3 is made up of 15 amino acids. Germline lookup yields CDR1 SGHRS and CDR2 YFSETQ. The CDR3 is CASSLGDRATGELFF. CDR3 in DNA: TGCGCCAGCAGCTTGGGAGACCGTGCCACCGGGGAGCTGTTTTTT. Using reference TRBV5-1 and TRBJ2-2 for the parts outside the CDR3, the full variable domain is KAGVTQTPRYLIKTRGQQVTLSCSPISGHRSVSWYQQTPGQGLQFLFEYFSETQRNKGNFPGRFSGRQFSNSRSEMNVSTLELGDSALYLCASSLGDRATGELFFGEGSRLTVL.